This T cell receptor (beta chain) was profiled in a study of blood T cell repertoires in COVID-19. Study details: Specimens from acute and convalescent COVID-19 originated in the United States, Italy and Spain. Nucleic acid was either cDNA or gDNA, and it came from T cells, B-cell-depleted T cells, or PBMCs.

Trimming stripped 0 bases from V and 2 bases from J, with 14 bases between. In germline, CDR1 is SGHRS, CDR2 YFSETQ. The CDR3 contains 16 residues. Study processing details: The assay estimated nucleated cells by amplifying reference gene primers. The assay was immunoSEQ multiplex PCR, and TCRdb's table has in-frame clones only and misses some. Clone size and V and J calls were adopted from that table, with D and trimming inferred from the DNA. The profile shows 200,000 to 300,000 clones, around four fifths of them singletons. Sequenced material: peripheral blood. The source is a man aged 45-65 years with acute or convalescent COVID-19. The chain combines TRBV5-1 with TRBJ1-2; tentatively, D is TRBD1 (5 bases). CDR3 sequence: CASSLAGQGQNYGYTF. Written as DNA, the CDR3 is TGCGCCAGCAGCTTGGCCGGGCAGGGTCAGAACTATGGCTACACCTTC.